This TCR beta chain was identified in a study of regulatory T cells in long-lasting Graves disease. Study summary: The antithyroid drugs taken by newly diagnosed Graves' patients had been used for under 3 months. General study findings and limits: Persistent patients shared thousands of public clonotypes among themselves. Newly diagnosed patients shared fewer, at about 890.

Trimming cost V 4 bases and J 5 bases; bases outside gene matches: 14. The CDR3 totals 16 residues. In germline, CDR1 is SGHNT, CDR2 YYREEE (reference sequence). With respect to this clonotype: Its specificity is not known.

Time point given: newly diagnosed GD, antithyroid drugs for less than 3 months. Extracted PBMC RNA gave rise to the TCR library. Graves' disease diagnoses used American Thyroid Association guidelines. According to the study, TCR beta libraries were built with iRepertoire HTBI primers and CDR3-region Arm-PCR. TCRdb recomputed calls from the multiplex PCR reads with MiXCR, one row per CDR3 protein. Of about 540,000 distinct CDR3 sequences listed, 13% are singletons. These records were also assigned to another study, of T cells in Graves' hyperthyroidism and ophthalmopathy.

The source of this sequence is a man aged 25-40 years with Graves disease. This specimen consisted of peripheral blood mononuclear cells (PBMCs), obtained at new diagnosis, from a patient treated with antithyroid drugs. The chain links TRBV5-4 to TRBJ2-7; TRBD1 aligns across 8 bases. CDR3 protein: CASSTGGSRGLDEQYF. For the CDR3, the DNA is TGTGCCAGCAGCACTGGGGGGAGCAGGGGGCTTGACGAGCAGTACTTC.